This T cell receptor (beta chain) was obtained from a study of blood T cell repertoires in COVID-19. Whole-study context: Sites across the United States, Italy and Spain contributed samples from acute and convalescent COVID-19. From T cells, B-cell-depleted T cells, or PBMCs came the material, which was cDNA or gDNA.

In the original workflow: Estimation of nucleated cell counts relied on the amplification of reference gene primers. TCRdb's table, derived via immunoSEQ multiplex PCR, lists solely in-frame clones and lacks some. V, J and clone size reflect that table, while D and trimming were determined from the DNA. The sample consists of about 160,000 clones, approximately 84% of them appearing once. Followed longitudinally, the Seattle patients had been enrolled during active infection. Trimming at V came to 11 bases and at J to 7 bases, leaving 5 bases not matched to a gene. The CDR3 covers 11 residues. Per the germline V gene, CDR1 is ENHRY and CDR2 is SYGVKD.

Material: peripheral blood. V usage is TRBV10-3 and J usage is TRBJ1-3; 7 bases match TRBD1. This clonotype originated in a woman between 45 and 65 years old with COVID-19, enrolled during active disease. Here the CDR3 reads CAGGTANTIYF. CDR3 sequence (DNA): TGTGCCGGCGGGACAGCGAACACCATATATTTT.